Described below is a single TCR beta chain sequence and its context. Its antigen is not known. When sampled, the donors appeared nominally healthy, though they likely had unrecorded immune exposures. V was cut by 4 bases and J by 2 bases, with 15 bases left in between. CDR3 length: 15 residues. Germline V gene sequence: CDR1 MGHDK, CDR2 SYGVNS. The study ran its PCR with 60 Vbeta and 13 Jbeta primers. As originally analysed: A later analysis counted some 87 million unique TCR beta chains, around 12 million shared. Sequencing was performed with immunoSEQ multiplex PCR; in TCRdb, only in-frame clones are kept and a portion is missing. V, J and clone size were drawn from that table, and D and trimming were deduced from the DNA. The sample contains about 110,000 clones, approximately 80% of which appear only once. The data belong to a study of cytomegalovirus exposure and HLA in healthy donors. Study background: Prior work identified about 120 million unique TCR beta sequences in approximately 200 million T cells.

Findings and caveats of the study: Listed as cytomegalovirus-associated were around 160 TCR beta chains.

Sequencing used PBMCs. The clonotype comes from a woman aged 18-30 years in good health and CMV-seropositive. The V call is TRBV25-1, the J call TRBJ2-7, with unresolved D. CDR3 loop: CASSGSVDIPYEQYF. DNA for the CDR3: TGTGCCAGCAGTGGGTCCGTAGACATCCCCTACGAGCAGTACTTC.